This T cell receptor (beta chain) was documented in a study of T cells in Graves' hyperthyroidism and ophthalmopathy. Across the study: Peripheral blood was taken when the disease was first diagnosed, before any treatment began.

This clonotype turned up a few times. Antigen specificity is unknown. On the basis of clinical symptoms, serum thyroxine and TRAb, thyroid ultrasound and orbital computed tomography, diagnoses were made. Germline V gives CDR1 SQVTM, CDR2 ANQGSEA. V gave up 0 bases and J gave up 4 bases, with 12 bases separating them. The CDR3 spans 14 residues. The source material, RNA transcripts, was used to amplify TCR beta CDR3 regions. The TCR CDR3 first-round RT-PCR relied on the HTBI primer set. TCRdb redid the calling of the multiplex PCR reads with MiXCR, one entry per CDR3 protein. The profile shows some 210,000 distinct CDR3 sequences, roughly 18% of them singletons. Findings and limits, study-wide: Progression to ophthalmopathy was predicted a median of approximately 6.4 months early. Ophthalmopathy and stable hyperthyroidism were told apart by a 13 V-J model.

The V and J genes are TRBV29-1 and TRBJ2-5; D is uncertain. Sequencing was done on a sample of blood. The sequence was obtained from a man over 45 with Graves' hyperthyroidism. The DNA for the CDR3 is TGCAGCGTTGAAGATGGCTCAAGAGGAGAGACCCAGTACTTC. This encodes CSVEDGSRGETQYF.